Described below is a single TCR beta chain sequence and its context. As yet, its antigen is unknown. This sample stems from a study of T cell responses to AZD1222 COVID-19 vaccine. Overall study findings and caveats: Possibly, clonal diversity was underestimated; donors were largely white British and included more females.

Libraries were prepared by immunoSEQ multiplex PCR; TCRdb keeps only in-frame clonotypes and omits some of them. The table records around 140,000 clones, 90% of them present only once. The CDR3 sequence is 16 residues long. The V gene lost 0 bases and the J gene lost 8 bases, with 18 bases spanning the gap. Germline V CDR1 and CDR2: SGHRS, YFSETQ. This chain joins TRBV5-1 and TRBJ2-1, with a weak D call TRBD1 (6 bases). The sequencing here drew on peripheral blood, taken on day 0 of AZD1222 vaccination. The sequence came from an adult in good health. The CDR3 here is CASSLVGGGRDDEQFF. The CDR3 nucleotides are TGCGCCAGCAGCTTGGTGGGTGGGGGCAGGGACGATGAGCAGTTCTTC.